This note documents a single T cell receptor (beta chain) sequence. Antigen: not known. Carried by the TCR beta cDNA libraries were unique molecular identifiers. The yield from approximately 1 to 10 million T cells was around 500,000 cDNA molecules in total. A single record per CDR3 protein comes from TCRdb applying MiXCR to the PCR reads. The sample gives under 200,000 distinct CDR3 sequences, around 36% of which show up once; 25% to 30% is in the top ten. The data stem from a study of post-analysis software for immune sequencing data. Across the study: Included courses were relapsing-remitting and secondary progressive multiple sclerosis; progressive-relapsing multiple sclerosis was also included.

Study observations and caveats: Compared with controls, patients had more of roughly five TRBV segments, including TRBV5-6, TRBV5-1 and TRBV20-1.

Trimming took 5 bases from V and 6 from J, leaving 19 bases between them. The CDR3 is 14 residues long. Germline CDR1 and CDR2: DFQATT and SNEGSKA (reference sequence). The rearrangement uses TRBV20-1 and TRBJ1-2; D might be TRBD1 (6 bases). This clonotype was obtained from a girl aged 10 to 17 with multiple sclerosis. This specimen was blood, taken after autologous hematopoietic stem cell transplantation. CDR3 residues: CSAPSPGARDGYTF. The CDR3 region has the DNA TGCAGTGCTCCATCTCCGGGGGCGCGTGATGGCTACACCTTC.